The next 27 T cell receptor beta chains were all read from a single sample in a study of blood T cells in healthy people across ages (dated by TCRdb to between 2014 and 2017). The library was obtained by 5' RACE. The sequencer listed for this sample is Illumina HiSeq 2500. A second PCR of about 7 to 12 cycles was run with a J-beta primer mix and a sample-barcoded 5' primer. Starting from the raw public reads, TCRdb applied fastp trimming at Q25, assembled clones with MiXCR and retained in-frame beta chains. Rows with a matching CDR3 protein are joined into one entry that keeps the most common DNA and genes. This sample holds 1.4 million to 1.5 million distinct CDR3 sequences; around 42% were observed only once. In total, the top ten clones hold less than 8% of the sample. Sequences were obtained from blood. Source of these receptors: a woman aged 18 to 35 in good health.

The rearrangement links TRBV25-1 to TRBJ1-1; D is unresolved. The germline CDR1 and CDR2 sequences are MGHDK and SYGVNS. This CDR3 comprises 17 residues. V was shortened by 0 bases and J by 4 bases, with 18 bases between the two germline ends. The CDR3 sequence is CASSEYFGRPGVTEAFF. The DNA of the CDR3 is TGTGCCAGCAGTGAATACTTCGGTCGGCCTGGGGTCACTGAAGCTTTCTTT. Filled out from reference TRBV25-1 and TRBJ1-1, the complete variable domain reads EADIYQTPRYLVIGTGKKITLECSQTMGHDKMYWYQQDPGMELHLIHYSYGVNSTEKGDLSSESTVSRIRTEHFPLTLESARPSHTSQYLCASSEYFGRPGVTEAFFGQGTRLTVV.

This clonotype was detected only a few times. As DNA, the CDR3 is TGTGCCATCAGTGGAGAGACAGGGGCTAGCAATCAGCCCCAGCATTTT. It translates to CAISGETGASNQPQHF. The V and J genes are TRBV10-3 and TRBJ1-5; 8 nucleotides match TRBD1. The germline gives CDR1 ENHRY, CDR2 SYGVKD. There are 16 residues in the CDR3. V gave up 4 bases and J gave up 0 bases; unmatched junction bases: 5.

A few counts support this clonotype. The J gene is TRBJ2-1, the V gene TRBV28; D is uncertain. Trimming left V 7 bases short and J 0 bases short, with 7 bases between. From germline, CDR1 is MDHEN and CDR2 SYDVKM. This CDR3 region has 13 residues. The CDR3 DNA sequence: TGTGCCAGCAATGAGTTCTCCTACAATGAGCAGTTCTTC. Its protein product is CASNEFSYNEQFF. Drawing the rest from reference TRBV28 and TRBJ2-1, the complete variable domain is DVKVTQSSRYLVKRTGEKVFLECVQDMDHENMFWYRQDPGLGLRLIYFSYDVKMKEKGDIPEGYSVSREKKERFSLILESASTNQTSMYLCASNEFSYNEQFFGPGTRLTVL.

V and J are TRBV4-1 and TRBJ2-7; 9 nucleotides line up with TRBD1. V gave up 4 bases and J gave up 7 bases; unmatched junction bases: 11. Germline CDR1 is MGHRA and CDR2 is YSYEKL. This CDR3 is 15 amino acids long. The CDR3 DNA sequence: TGCGCCAGCAGCCCAATTCCCAACAGGGGGCATGAGCAGTACTTC. Translating gives CASSPIPNRGHEQYF.

V gene TRBV14 combines with J gene TRBJ1-1; unclear D gene. The CDR3 covers 11 residues. Trimming took 10 bases from V and 3 from J, leaving 9 bases between them. From germline, CDR1 is SGHDN and CDR2 FVKESK. The CDR3 DNA sequence: TGTGCCACCACTGGGGACACTGAAGCTTTCTTT. Translation: CATTGDTEAFF.

The chain links TRBV3-1 to TRBJ2-3; 7 bases are shared with TRBD1. Germline values: CDR1 LGHDT, CDR2 YNNKEL (reference sequence). This CDR3 is built from 13 residues. J gave up 12 bases and V 1 base, and 7 bases lay outside the gene matches. This CDR3 is CASSQAMTGIQYF. The CDR3, as DNA: TGTGCCAGCAGCCAAGCTATGACAGGGATTCAGTATTTT.

This clonotype occurred a few times. The gene calls are TRBV4-2 and TRBJ2-1; D perhaps matches TRBD2 (5 bases). CDR1 LGHNA and CDR2 YNFKEQ come from the germline V gene. Trimming left V 1 base short and J 9 bases short, with 16 bases between. The CDR3 consists of 15 residues. CDR3 region: CASSQGHLALPEQFF. In DNA form, the CDR3 reads TGTGCCAGCAGCCAAGGCCATCTAGCCCTCCCTGAGCAGTTCTTC.

The chain recombines TRBV7-9 with TRBJ2-3, with 9 bases identical to TRBD1. The CDR3 spans 16 residues. V was pared by 5 bases and J by 3 bases, with 9 bases of the junction left unmatched. Germline lookup yields CDR1 SEHNR and CDR2 FQNEAQ (reference sequence). In DNA form, the CDR3 reads TGTGCCAGCAGCCCGGCGAGGGGACAGGGAACAGATACGCAGTATTTT. It encodes CASSPARGQGTDTQYF.

The V gene is TRBV7-2, the J gene TRBJ2-7; TRBD2 matches 11 bases. CDR1 SGHTA and CDR2 FQGNSA come from the germline V gene. The CDR3 totals 15 residues. The trim removed 7 bases at V and 4 bases at J, leaving 9 bases unmatched. CDR3: CASTSTSGRGYEQYF. In DNA form, the CDR3 reads TGTGCCAGCACCAGCACTAGCGGGAGAGGGTACGAGCAGTACTTC. The whole variable domain, remainder taken from reference TRBV7-2 and TRBJ2-7, is GAGVSQSPSNKVTEKGKDVELRCDPISGHTALYWYRQSLGQGLEFLIYFQGNSAPDKSGLPSDRFSAERTGGSVSTLTIQRTQQEDSAVYLCASTSTSGRGYEQYFGPGTRLTVT.

The rearrangement uses TRBV28 and TRBJ2-1; 9 bases are a match to TRBD2. Germline V CDR1 and CDR2: MDHEN, SYDVKM. There are 18 residues in the CDR3. After removal of 6 bases from V and 5 bases from J, the junction contained 17 bases not matched to a gene. The CDR3 is CASSLSGGLVAPNNEQFF. The CDR3 bases are TGTGCCAGCAGCCTTAGCGGGGGACTGGTCGCCCCAAACAATGAGCAGTTCTTC. Filled out from reference TRBV28 and TRBJ2-1, the complete variable domain reads DVKVTQSSRYLVKRTGEKVFLECVQDMDHENMFWYRQDPGLGLRLIYFSYDVKMKEKGDIPEGYSVSREKKERFSLILESASTNQTSMYLCASSLSGGLVAPNNEQFFGPGTRLTVL.

J is TRBJ2-7 and V is TRBV6-5; D is possibly TRBD1 or TRBD2 (5 bases each). Trimming shortened V by 2 bases and J by 5 bases, and 7 bases separated the two germline ends. Germline V gene sequence: CDR1 MNHEY, CDR2 SVGAGI. The CDR3 extends over 12 amino acids. In DNA, the CDR3 is TGTGCCAGCAGTTACGAGGGACACGAGCAGTACTTC. This codes for CASSYEGHEQYF.

The sample holds a few counts of this clonotype. J is TRBJ1-2 and V is TRBV9; D possibly corresponds to TRBD1 (5 bases). Trimming removed 6 bases from V and 2 bases from J, with 14 bases in between. The CDR3 length is 14 residues. Looked up from germline, CDR1 is SGDLS and CDR2 is YYNGEE. The CDR3 protein is CASNSVRDNYGYTF. The CDR3 DNA sequence: TGTGCCAGCAATTCTGTAAGGGACAACTATGGCTACACCTTC.

This clonotype came up once. This chain links TRBV20-1 with TRBJ1-1; D unclear. This CDR3 has 16 residues. The germline V gene has CDR1 DFQATT and CDR2 SNEGSKA (reference sequence). Trimming left V 3 bases short and J 3 bases short, with 20 bases between. The CDR3 DNA reads TGCAGTGCTAGGGTCCCCCGACGCCGGCTGCACACTGAAGCTTTCTTT. Protein product: CSARVPRRRLHTEAFF.

The CDR3 spells CASSYGVTSGNTIYF. CDR3 DNA: TGTGCCAGCAGTTACGGAGTTACCTCTGGAAACACCATATATTTT. J is TRBJ1-3 and V is TRBV6-5; D gene uncertain. Trimming removed 2 bases at V and 0 bases at J, with 8 bases between. Germline V CDR1 and CDR2: MNHEY, SVGAGI. The CDR3 length is 15 residues.

The chain has TRBV18 and TRBJ2-5, with 12 bases aligning to TRBD2. This CDR3 is 17 amino acids long. The J segment lost 2 bases and the V segment lost 0 bases, leaving 4 bases of the junction unmatched. CDR1 is KGHSH and CDR2 is LQKENI in the germline V gene. CDR3 in amino acids: CASSPPVGTSGQETQYF. Written as DNA, the CDR3 is TGTGCCAGCTCACCACCCGTCGGGACTAGCGGGCAAGAGACCCAGTACTTC.

The chain's CDR3 is CASRKQDNYGYTF. In DNA, the CDR3 is TGTGCCAGCAGGAAACAGGACAACTATGGCTACACCTTC. This chain links TRBV5-6 with TRBJ1-2; tentatively, D is TRBD1 (5 bases). V lost 5 bases and J 2 bases, leaving 10 bases between the germline ends. From germline, CDR1 is SGHDT and CDR2 YYEEEE. CDR3 length equals 13 residues.

This clonotype was counted a few times. This chain connects TRBV4-2 to TRBJ1-6; TRBD1 might be the D (6 bases). This CDR3 is built from 15 residues. Germline V lookup: CDR1 LGHNA, CDR2 YNFKEQ. Trimming stripped 0 bases from V and 6 bases from J, with 9 bases between. This CDR3 is CASSQEIGGNSPLHF. The CDR3 bases are TGTGCCAGCAGCCAAGAGATAGGGGGTAATTCACCCCTCCACTTT.

This clonotype appeared a single time. The chain couples TRBV12-3 or TRBV12-4 to TRBJ1-5; TRBD1 is a possible D gene (6 bases). V was clipped by 3 bases and J by 5 bases, with 23 bases between them. This CDR3 has 18 amino acids. In nucleotides, the CDR3 is TGTGCCAGCAGTTTTGGACCCTATGGGGGCGGCGGAGATCAGCCCCAGCATTTT. It translates to CASSFGPYGGGGDQPQHF.

CDR3 sequence: CASTPSRGSPLHF. CDR3 DNA: TGTGCCAGCACCCCATCACGAGGTTCACCCCTCCACTTT. The V call is TRBV12-3 or TRBV12-4, the J call TRBJ1-6, with D uncertain. The germline V and J ends were trimmed by 7 bases and 9 bases, with 13 bases remaining between them. There are 13 residues in the CDR3.

Only a few counts were recorded for this clonotype. V gene TRBV5-6 combines with J gene TRBJ2-5, with 10 bases matching TRBD2. The CDR3 extends over 15 amino acids. V trimming: 3 bases; J trimming: 11 bases; junction bases outside the gene matches: 13. Per germline, CDR1 SGHDT and CDR2 YYEEEE. CDR3 sequence reads: CASSSSGSAYNEQYF. Here the CDR3 DNA reads TGTGCCAGCAGCTCTAGCGGGAGCGCCTACAATGAGCAGTACTTC. Supplemented by reference TRBV5-6 and TRBJ2-5, the full variable domain reads DAGVTQSPTHLIKTRGQQVTLRCSPKSGHDTVSWYQQALGQGPQFIFQYYEEEERQRGNFPDRFSGHQFPNYSSELNVNALLLGDSALYLCASSSSGSAYNEQYFGPGTRLLVL.

The sample holds a few counts of this clonotype. The V gene is TRBV20-1, the J gene TRBJ2-5, with 7 bases identical to TRBD2. In germline, CDR1 is DFQATT, CDR2 SNEGSKA (reference sequence). The CDR3 spans 13 residues. J lost 4 bases, V lost 6 bases, and 8 bases had no gene match. CDR3 in DNA: TGCAGTGCCCCCGGGGGGAATATAGAGACCCAGTACTTC. Its translation: CSAPGGNIETQYF.

The rearrangement uses TRBV5-1 and TRBJ2-3; D is unresolved. Germline CDR1 reads SGHRS; CDR2 reads YFSETQ. V lost 0 bases and J 2 bases, leaving 10 bases between the germline ends. The CDR3 is 15 residues long. The CDR3 region has the DNA TGCGCCAGCAGCTTGGGGGCCATTACCACAGATACGCAGTATTTT. Translated: CASSLGAITTDTQYF. Based on the CDR3 plus reference TRBV5-1 and TRBJ2-3, the full variable domain is KAGVTQTPRYLIKTRGQQVTLSCSPISGHRSVSWYQQTPGQGLQFLFEYFSETQRNKGNFPGRFSGRQFSNSRSEMNVSTLELGDSALYLCASSLGAITTDTQYFGPGTRLTVL.

The J gene is TRBJ2-1, the V gene TRBV11-2; D uncertain. This CDR3 spans 12 amino acids. Germline V gives CDR1 SGHAT, CDR2 FQNNGV. Trimming took 8 bases from V and 7 from J, leaving 12 bases between them. CDR3 DNA sequence: TGTGCCAGCGGAGAGAGGTGGAATGAGCAGTTCTTC. Residues: CASGERWNEQFF.

V usage is TRBV2 and J usage is TRBJ2-1; TRBD2 aligns across 12 bases. CDR3 length equals 19 residues. The junction had 13 bases not matched to a gene; V was cut back by 7 bases and J by 0 bases. From germline, CDR1 is SNHLY and CDR2 FYNNEI. The CDR3 nucleotides read TGTGCCAGCAACCCTCCGGGACTAGCGGGCCGAAGCTCCTACAATGAGCAGTTCTTC. Its protein product is CASNPPGLAGRSSYNEQFF.

This clonotype was observed a few times. The genes are TRBV2 and TRBJ1-6; tentatively, D is TRBD1 (5 bases). V lost 8 bases and J 7 bases, leaving 9 bases between the germline ends. The V gene's germline CDR1 is SNHLY and CDR2 FYNNEI. The CDR3 is 12 residues long. The CDR3 reads CASGHTNSPLHF. In nucleotides, the CDR3 is TGTGCCAGCGGACACACGAATTCACCCCTCCACTTT.

The chain joins TRBV28 to TRBJ2-1; 9 nucleotides align to TRBD2. The CDR3 is made up of 17 amino acids. CDR1 MDHEN and CDR2 SYDVKM come from the germline V gene. Trimming took 5 bases from V and 7 from J; bases not matched to a gene: 15. CDR3 sequence: CASSLLLLAGTGNEQFF. CDR3 DNA sequence: TGTGCCAGCAGTCTACTACTGCTAGCGGGGACGGGGAATGAGCAGTTCTTC.

The gene calls are TRBV11-2 and TRBJ2-1; 7 nucleotides match TRBD1. The trim removed 7 bases at V and 4 bases at J, leaving 7 bases unmatched. The CDR3 spans 14 residues. Germline assignment: CDR1 SGHAT and CDR2 FQNNGV. The CDR3 DNA is TGTGCCAGCACCCTAGGGGGCGGATACAATGAGCAGTTCTTC. It encodes CASTLGGGYNEQFF.